This TCR beta chain was observed in a study of CD8+ T cells in alopecia areata. Study summary: Tofacitinib administration to treated patients was oral, at 5 to 10 mg twice daily. Tofacitinib ran 6 to 18 months, followed by 6 months off drug. Study-wide points: Patients displayed less clarity in TCR sharing than mice, a finding possibly related to HLA.

Treatment given: oral pan-JAK inhibitor, 5-10 mg twice daily. Germline CDR1 is MDHEN and CDR2 is SYDVKM. CDR3 size: 12 residues. V lost 5 bases to trimming and J lost 7 bases; unmatched junction nucleotides: 0. Extracted RNA was reverse transcribed, and the resulting cDNA served as sequencing template. Profiling relied on immunoSEQ multiplex PCR, and the TCRdb table lists in-frame clones only, not all of them. The sample carries around 200,000 clones, under 60% recorded once. Only a few counts were recorded for this clone. Its specificity is unknown. V gene TRBV28 combines with J gene TRBJ2-2; 8 bases match TRBD2. The source of this sequence is a human donor with alopecia areata. This specimen was CD8+ T cells sorted from blood, taken at week 24, from a patient treated with tofacitinib. The CDR3 DNA reads as TGTGCCAGCAGTACTAGCGGCGGGGAGCTGTTTTTT. Its translation: CASSTSGGELFF. Together with reference TRBV28 and TRBJ2-2, the CDR3 gives the full variable domain: DVKVTQSSRYLVKRTGEKVFLECVQDMDHENMFWYRQDPGLGLRLIYFSYDVKMKEKGDIPEGYSVSREKKERFSLILESASTNQTSMYLCASSTSGGELFFGEGSRLTVL.